One sample yielded the 4 T cell receptor beta chains listed below, sequenced in a study of beta chain features in type 1 diabetes. Notes on the study in general: The study found moderately but significantly shorter TCRB CDR3s in all four CD4+ subsets of Type 1 diabetes patients.

Expressed TCRB transcripts got sequenced, as all isolated RNA was reverse transcribed. Generated by immunoSEQ multiplex PCR, the TCRdb table keeps only in-frame clones and is missing some. The table records 600,000 to 750,000 clones, roughly 12% of them present only once. No antigen is known for these receptors. Sequencing was performed on naive CD4+ T cells from blood. These receptors originate from a man aged 25-45 years with type 1 diabetes.

The chain has TRBV18 and TRBJ2-7; TRBD1 matches 10 bases. V trimming: 6 bases; J trimming: 3 bases; junction bases outside the gene matches: 5. CDR1 KGHSH and CDR2 LQKENI come from the germline V gene. The CDR3 consists of 14 residues. CDR3: CASSHGQGGYEQYF. The CDR3 DNA reads as TGTGCCAGCTCCCATGGACAGGGGGGCTACGAGCAGTACTTC.

V usage is TRBV7-9 and J usage is TRBJ1-6; 7 nucleotides align to TRBD1. This CDR3 spans 14 amino acids. Germline lookup yields CDR1 SEHNR and CDR2 FQNEAQ (reference sequence). V was pared by 1 base and J by 8 bases, with 2 bases of the junction left unmatched. In DNA form, the CDR3 reads TGTGCCAGCAGCTTAGAGGGGGCGCATTCACCCCTCCACTTT. It specifies CASSLEGAHSPLHF.

V gene TRBV6-5 combines with J gene TRBJ2-3; D unclear. The germline V gene has CDR1 MNHEY and CDR2 SVGAGI. The CDR3 has 12 residues. V was cut by 6 bases and J by 3 bases, with 7 bases left in between. The CDR3 DNA reads as TGTGCCAGCAGCTCTCAGACAGATACGCAGTATTTT. Protein sequence: CASSSQTDTQYF.

This clone was observed a handful of times. V usage is TRBV21-1 and J usage is TRBJ2-7; the table's D call, TRBD2, has no DNA check behind it. TRBV21-1 is a documented pseudogene. The length of the CDR3 is 13 residues. CDR3 coding DNA: TGTGCCACTGGGGGGGGAATCCCCTACGAGCAGTACTTC. Translation: CATGGGIPYEQYF.